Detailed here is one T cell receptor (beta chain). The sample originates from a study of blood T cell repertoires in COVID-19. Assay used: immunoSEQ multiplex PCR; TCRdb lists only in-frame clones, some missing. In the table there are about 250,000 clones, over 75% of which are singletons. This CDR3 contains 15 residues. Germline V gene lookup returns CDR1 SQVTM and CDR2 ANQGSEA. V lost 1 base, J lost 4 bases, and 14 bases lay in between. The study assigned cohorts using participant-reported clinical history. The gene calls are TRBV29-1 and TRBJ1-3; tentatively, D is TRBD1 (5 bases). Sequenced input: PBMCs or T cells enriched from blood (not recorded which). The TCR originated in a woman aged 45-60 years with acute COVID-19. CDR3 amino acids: CSVEARRGNGNTIYF. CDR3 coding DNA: TGCAGCGTTGAAGCCCGAAGGGGAAACGGAAACACCATATATTTT. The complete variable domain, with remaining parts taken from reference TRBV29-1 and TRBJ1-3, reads SAVISQKPSRDICQRGTSLTIQCQVDSQVTMMFWYRQQPGQSLTLIATANQGSEATYESGFVIDKFPISRPNLTFSTLTVSNMSPEDSSIYLCSVEARRGNGNTIYFGEGSWLTVV.